This T cell receptor beta chain was sequenced during a study of blood T cell repertoires in COVID-19 (dated by TCRdb to 2020 to 2022). Some background on the complete study: Collaborator samples came from the United States, Italy and Spain and covered acute and convalescent phases of COVID-19. The samples were drawn from two sources: the first 160 participants of the ongoing ImmuneRACE study, and 1,200 or so subjects contributed by 6 global collaborators. Deeply sampled blood TCRbeta repertoires from subjects exposed to, actively infected with, or recovered from COVID-19 were included in the dataset. The repertoires were released in a freely available public database intended as a resource for research on the immune response to SARS-CoV-2. HLA class I and class II types, where available, came from metadata supplied by the sample provider rather than from assay-based typing. A de-identified subject ID, COVID-19 status, age in years and sex were almost always included in the sample metadata. The prospective study material was composed of cDNA or gDNA derived from T cells, B-cell-depleted T cells, or PBMCs.

What the study reported, not specific to this receptor: Clinical and demographic metadata were provided uncurated, with the amount varying by source and participant.

Each collaborating institution followed its own protocols to collect whole blood in K2EDTA tubes. For TCRbeta analysis, collaborators shipped samples as frozen whole blood, isolated PBMCs, or DNA extracted from either of those sample types. Measured from the cysteine to the phenylalanine, the CDR3 is 14 residues long. The read is trimmed to its CDR3 DNA, 42 bases read in frame from base 1. CDR1 and CDR2 are drawn from the germline V gene: SGHRS, YFSETQ. V ends up 3 bases short and J 3 bases short, with an unmatched junction base count of 2. To note about this clone: Its target antigen remains unknown. It has no much larger one-base neighbor in the sample; base qualities were not kept. The same CDR3 can be traced to other DNA sequences in this sample.

The immunoSEQ Assay, a bias-controlled multiplex PCR, was used to amplify TCRbeta CDR3 regions from genomic DNA. Regarding the original processing steps: The number of nucleated cells in each sample was estimated from the amplification of reference gene primers within the assay. Sequence reads were collapsed and filtered to measure the absolute abundance of every unique TCRbeta CDR3 rearrangement. Productive Simpson clonality was computed per sample as the square root of Simpson's diversity index over productive rearrangements. The clones in this table, taken by TCRdb from immuneACCESS, are in-frame only. Not every clone is retained; where verified, under half of the shortfall comes from an unresolved V gene, and the cause of the rest is unknown. V and J calls plus clone size are reproduced from that table; the DNA served to infer D and trimming. The sample includes about 300,000 clones, with about 89% observed a single time. The ten largest clones take up 4.6% of the sample.

This TCR was sampled from a man aged 35-49 years with acute or convalescent COVID-19. The rearrangement joined TRBV5-1 to TRBJ1-4, and 7 junctional nucleotides match TRBD1. The sequenced sample consisted of peripheral blood. The bases read TGCGCCAGCAGCTCGGGACAGCCTAATGAAAAACTGTTTTTT. Its product reads: CASSSGQPNEKLFF.